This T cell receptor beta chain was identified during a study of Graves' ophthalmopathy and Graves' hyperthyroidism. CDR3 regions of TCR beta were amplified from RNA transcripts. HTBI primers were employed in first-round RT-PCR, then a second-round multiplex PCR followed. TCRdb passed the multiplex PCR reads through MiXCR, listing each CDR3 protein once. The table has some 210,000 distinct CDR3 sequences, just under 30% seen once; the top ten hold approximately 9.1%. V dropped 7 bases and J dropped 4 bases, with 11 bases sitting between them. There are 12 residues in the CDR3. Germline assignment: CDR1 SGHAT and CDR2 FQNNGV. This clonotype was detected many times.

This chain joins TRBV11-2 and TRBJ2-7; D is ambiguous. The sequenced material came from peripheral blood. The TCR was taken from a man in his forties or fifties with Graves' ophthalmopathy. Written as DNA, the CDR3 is TGTGCCAGCAACACCCCCTTTTACGAGCAGTACTTC. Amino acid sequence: CASNTPFYEQYF.